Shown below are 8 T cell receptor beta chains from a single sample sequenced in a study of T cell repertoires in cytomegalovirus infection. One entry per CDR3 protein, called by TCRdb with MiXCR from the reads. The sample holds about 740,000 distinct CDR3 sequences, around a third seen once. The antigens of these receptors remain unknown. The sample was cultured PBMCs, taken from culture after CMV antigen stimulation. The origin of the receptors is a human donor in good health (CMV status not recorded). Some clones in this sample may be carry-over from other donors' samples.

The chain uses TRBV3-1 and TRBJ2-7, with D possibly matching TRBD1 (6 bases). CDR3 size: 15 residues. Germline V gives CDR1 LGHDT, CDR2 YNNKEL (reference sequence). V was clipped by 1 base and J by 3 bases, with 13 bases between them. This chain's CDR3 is CASSQVGTTDYEQYF. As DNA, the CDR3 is TGTGCCAGCAGCCAAGTTGGGACAACGGACTACGAGCAGTACTTC.

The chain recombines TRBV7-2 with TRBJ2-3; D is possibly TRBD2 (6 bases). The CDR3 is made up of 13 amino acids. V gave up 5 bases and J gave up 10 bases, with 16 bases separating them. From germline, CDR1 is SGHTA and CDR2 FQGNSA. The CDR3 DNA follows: TGTGCCAGCAGCCGAGGGACTCTCGGTTCGCAGTATTTT. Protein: CASSRGTLGSQYF.

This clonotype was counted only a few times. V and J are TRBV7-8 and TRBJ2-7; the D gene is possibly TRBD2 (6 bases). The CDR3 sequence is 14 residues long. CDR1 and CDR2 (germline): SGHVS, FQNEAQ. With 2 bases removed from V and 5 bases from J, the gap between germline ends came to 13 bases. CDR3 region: CASSLRRAKNEQYF. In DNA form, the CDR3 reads TGTGCCAGCAGCTTACGGAGGGCCAAAAACGAGCAGTACTTC.

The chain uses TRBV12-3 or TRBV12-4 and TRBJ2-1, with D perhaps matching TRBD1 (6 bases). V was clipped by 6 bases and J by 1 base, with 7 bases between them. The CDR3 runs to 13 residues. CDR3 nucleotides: TGTGCCAGCAGGCAGGGGTCCTACAATGAGCAGTTCTTC. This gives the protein CASRQGSYNEQFF.

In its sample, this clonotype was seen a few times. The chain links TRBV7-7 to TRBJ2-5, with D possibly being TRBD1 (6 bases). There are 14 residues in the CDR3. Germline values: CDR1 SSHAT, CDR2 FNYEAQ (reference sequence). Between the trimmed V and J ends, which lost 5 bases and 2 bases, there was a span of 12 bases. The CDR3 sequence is CASSRKTGQETQYF. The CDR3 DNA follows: TGTGCCAGCAGCCGAAAGACAGGTCAAGAGACCCAGTACTTC.

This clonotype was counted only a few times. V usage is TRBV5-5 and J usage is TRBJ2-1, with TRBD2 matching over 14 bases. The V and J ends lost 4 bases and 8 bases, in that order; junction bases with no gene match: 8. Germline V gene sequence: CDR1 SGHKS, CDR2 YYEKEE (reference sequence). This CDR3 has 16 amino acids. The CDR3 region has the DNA TGTGCCAGCAGCATAGGGACTAGCGGGAGCCTGGATGAGCAGTTCTTC. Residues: CASSIGTSGSLDEQFF.

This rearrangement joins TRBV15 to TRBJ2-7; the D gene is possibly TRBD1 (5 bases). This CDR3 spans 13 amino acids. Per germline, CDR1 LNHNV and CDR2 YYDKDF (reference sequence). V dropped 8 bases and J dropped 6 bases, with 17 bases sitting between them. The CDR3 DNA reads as TGTGCCACCTTTGCCAGGGCCCGTCGCGAGCAGTACTTC. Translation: CATFARARREQYF.

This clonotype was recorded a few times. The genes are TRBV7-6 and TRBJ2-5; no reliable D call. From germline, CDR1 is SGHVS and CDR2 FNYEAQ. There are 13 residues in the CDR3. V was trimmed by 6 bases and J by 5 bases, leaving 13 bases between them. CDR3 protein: CASRSGLGETQYF. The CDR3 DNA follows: TGTGCCAGCAGATCGGGCCTGGGGGAGACCCAGTACTTC.